This TCR beta chain was profiled in a study of T cells in Graves' hyperthyroidism and ophthalmopathy. Amplified TCR beta CDR3 regions derived from RNA transcripts. The TCR CDR3 was amplified in a first-round RT-PCR using the HTBI primer set. One entry per CDR3 protein, called by TCRdb with MiXCR from the multiplex PCR reads. The sample contains about 620,000 distinct CDR3 sequences, roughly 17% of which appear only once. This clonotype was seen only a few times. The V and J ends lost 1 base and 10 bases respectively, with 11 bases between them. The germline gives CDR1 SGHTA, CDR2 FQGTGA. The CDR3 has 14 amino acids.

Sequenced: blood. This rearrangement joins TRBV7-3 to TRBJ1-6; D is perhaps TRBD1 (5 bases). The sequence derives from a woman aged 25-40 years with Graves' hyperthyroidism. CDR3 sequence: CASSLRSGGSPLHF. The CDR3 DNA reads TGTGCCAGCAGCTTAAGATCGGGGGGGTCACCCCTCCACTTT.